The 9 T cell receptor beta chains in this list originate from one sample, sequenced in a study of control samples from healthy donors and cancer patients. TCRdb keeps only in-frame clones here, not all; method: immunoSEQ multiplex PCR. The data show about 76,000 clones, under 90% seen once. Source material: PBMCs. The receptors shown here come from a woman aged 50 to 60 with colorectal cancer.

This sequence joins TRBV6-1 and TRBJ2-3; no clear D. The CDR3 sequence is 14 residues long. CDR1 is MNHNS and CDR2 is SASEGT in the germline V gene. V shed 3 bases and J shed 1 base, with 8 bases lying between them. CDR3 nucleotides: TGTGCCAGCAGTGAGGGGTGGCGCACAGATACGCAGTATTTT. Translating gives CASSEGWRTDTQYF.

This clone was picked up one time. V is TRBV7-3 and J is TRBJ2-2; D unresolved. The CDR3 extends over 13 amino acids. From germline, CDR1 is SGHTA and CDR2 FQGTGA. V shed 7 bases and J shed 3 bases, with 9 bases lying between them. For the CDR3, the DNA is TGTGCCAGCAAAAGGGATTACACCGGGGAGCTGTTTTTT. This encodes CASKRDYTGELFF.

V usage is TRBV7-9 and J usage is TRBJ2-3; tentatively, D is TRBD1 or TRBD2 (6 bases each). V gave up 5 bases and J gave up 8 bases, with 29 bases separating them. This CDR3 comprises 18 residues. Germline V lookup: CDR1 SEHNR, CDR2 FQNEAQ (reference sequence). CDR3 residues: CASSQWTGGDDKQSTQYF. Written as DNA, the CDR3 is TGTGCCAGCAGCCAGTGGACCGGGGGCGACGACAAACAAAGTACGCAGTATTTT.

Worth noting for this clone: Distinct nucleotide sequences in the sample also encode this CDR3. V and J are TRBV6-6 and TRBJ2-7; weak D call: TRBD2 (7 bases). Germline V gives CDR1 MNHNY, CDR2 SVGAGI (reference sequence). This CDR3 contains 18 residues. The V end was cut by 7 bases, the J end by 6 bases, with 31 bases between. CDR3 sequence reads: CASNRLSGIGGGLGEQYV. Here the CDR3 DNA reads TGTGCCAGCAATCGGCTGAGCGGGATAGGGGGGGGTCTGGGCGAGCAGTACGTC.

V gene TRBV6-2 or TRBV6-3 combines with J gene TRBJ2-2; tentatively, D is TRBD1 or TRBD2 (6 bases each). V was cut by 6 bases and J by 5 bases, with 13 bases left in between. The CDR3 loop spans 14 amino acids. Germline lookup yields CDR1 MNHEY and CDR2 SVGEGT. The CDR3 spells CASSFGGGTGELFF. The CDR3 DNA follows: TGTGCCAGCAGCTTCGGAGGGGGTACCGGGGAGCTGTTTTTT.

This clone appeared a few times. This chain connects TRBV21-1 to TRBJ1-6. TRBV21-1 is termed a pseudogene. This CDR3 region has 11 residues. CDR3 loop: CASKKGSPLHF. CDR3 DNA: TGTGCCAGCAAGAAAGGTTCACCCCTCCACTTT.

This chain joins TRBV5-1 and TRBJ2-3; D is undetermined. Germline CDR1 reads SGHRS; CDR2 reads YFSETQ. V shed 0 bases and J shed 1 base, with 6 bases lying between them. The CDR3 spans 14 residues. The CDR3 loop is CASSLARGTDTQYF. The CDR3 DNA reads TGCGCCAGCAGCTTGGCCCGGGGCACAGATACGCAGTATTTT.

This sequence joins TRBV29-1 and TRBJ1-4; D might be TRBD1 (5 bases). There are 14 residues in the CDR3. The V and J ends lost 4 bases and 5 bases respectively, with 14 bases between them. Germline lookup yields CDR1 SQVTM and CDR2 ANQGSEA. CDR3 residues: CSVALSGPNEKLFF. CDR3 nucleotides: TGCAGCGTTGCTTTGTCAGGGCCCAATGAAAAACTGTTTTTT.

With respect to this clone: One end of the junction is discordant with germline, which a read error may explain. The CDR3 spells CAGSEPQGFEDTQYF. The CDR3 nucleotides are TGTGCCGGCAGCGAACCACAGGGGTTTGAAGATACGCAGTATTTT. The chain recombines TRBV7-9 with TRBJ2-3, with 7 bases identical to TRBD1. CDR3 length equals 15 residues. CDR1 is SEHNR, CDR2 FQNEAQ, per germline (reference sequence). Drawing the rest from reference TRBV7-9 and TRBJ2-3, the complete variable domain is DTGVSQNPRHKITKRGQNVTFRCDPISEHNRLYWYRQTLGQGPEFLTYFQNEAQLEKSRLLSDRFSAERPKGSFSTLEIQRTEQGDSAMYLCAGSEPQGFEDTQYFGPGTRLTVL.